What follows describes a single T cell receptor (beta chain). As yet, its antigen is unknown. Researchers ran the PCR with 60 Vbeta and 13 Jbeta primers. Measured with immunoSEQ multiplex PCR; TCRdb has only the in-frame clones, and not every one. The sample gives about 220,000 clones, roughly 75% of which show up once; 1.8% is in the top ten. This sample was included in a study of cytomegalovirus exposure and HLA in healthy donors. Study background: When over 300 donors were genotyped, approximately 80% of them were found to fall in the Caucasian-associated ancestry cluster. Study-wide findings and caveats: As a later analysis revealed, the rate of TCR association differed by HLA locus, with DRB1 most and HLA-C fewest.

V lost 3 bases and J lost 5; bases outside the gene matches: 6. Germline CDR1 is SEHNR and CDR2 is FQNEAQ (reference sequence). CDR3 length equals 15 residues. Healthy bone marrow donors made up the cohort. This chain joins TRBV7-9 and TRBJ1-4; 7 bases match TRBD1. This clonotype originated in a woman aged 30 to 39 in good health and CMV-seronegative. The sequencing sample was made of PBMCs. The CDR3 nucleotides read TGTGCCAGCAGCTTCCCCGGGACAGTGAATGAAAAACTGTTTTTT. Protein product: CASSFPGTVNEKLFF.